This T cell receptor beta chain was identified in a study of Ad26.COV2.S vaccination and SARS-CoV-2 variants. The protocol was immunoSEQ multiplex PCR, while the TCRdb copy is restricted to in-frame clones and leaves out a portion. The profile shows hundreds of thousands of clones, 88% of them singletons. Documented treatment: about 20 received Ad26.COV2.S at low or high dose, single or two shots; about five received placebo; per-sample allocation not given. Sampling was performed 63 days after the first vaccine or placebo injection. In germline, CDR1 is MNHEY, CDR2 SVGEGT. The CDR3 consists of 14 residues. V was pared by 1 base and J by 7 bases, with 11 bases between.

The receptor comes from a person aged 18-60 years who received the Ad26.COV2.S COVID-19 vaccine or a placebo. Sequencing was performed on peripheral blood, taken in a trial of Ad26.COV2.S vaccine versus placebo. This chain links TRBV6-2 or TRBV6-3 with TRBJ1-5; D may be TRBD1 (5 bases). CDR3 sequence reads: CASSYLGDRQPQHF. The CDR3, as DNA: TGTGCCAGCAGTTACTTGGGGGATCGGCAGCCCCAGCATTTT.